The 5 T cell receptor beta chains below all came from one sample that was sequenced in a study of blood T cell repertoires in COVID-19. This table comes from immunoSEQ multiplex PCR, and its TCRdb copy is limited to in-frame clones, with some not included. The sample includes 150,000 to 200,000 clones, about 86% of them seen just once. The material sequenced was peripheral blood. The receptors shown here come from a man younger than 35 with acute or convalescent COVID-19.

This chain connects TRBV6-5 to TRBJ2-2; D gene uncertain. The germline V gene encodes CDR1 MNHEY and CDR2 SVGAGI. The germline V and J ends were trimmed by 7 bases and 5 bases, with 8 bases remaining between them. This CDR3 has 12 amino acids. In DNA form, the CDR3 reads TGTGCCAGCAAATCCTTAACCGGGGAGCTGTTTTTT. This gives the protein CASKSLTGELFF.

The V and J genes are TRBV19 and TRBJ2-4, with TRBD1 identical over 8 bases. V lost 3 bases to trimming and J lost 4 bases; unmatched junction nucleotides: 2. Germline V lookup: CDR1 LNHDA, CDR2 SQIVND (reference sequence). The CDR3 covers 14 residues. CDR3: CASSITGGKNIQYF. As DNA, the CDR3 is TGTGCCAGTAGTATTACAGGGGGAAAAAACATTCAGTACTTC. Full variable domain (remainder filled in from reference TRBV19 and TRBJ2-4): DGGITQSPKYLFRKEGQNVTLSCEQNLNHDAMYWYRQDPGQGLRLIYYSQIVNDFQKGDIAEGYSVSREKKESFPLTVTSAQKNPTAFYLCASSITGGKNIQYFGAGTRLSVL.

This chain connects TRBV19 to TRBJ1-5; 10 bases fit TRBD1. V gave up 4 bases and J gave up 10 bases; unmatched junction bases: 16. The CDR3 extends over 17 amino acids. From germline, CDR1 is LNHDA and CDR2 SQIVND (reference sequence). CDR3 region: CASSRNPGTGVISPQHF. The CDR3 coding sequence is TGTGCCAGTAGTAGAAACCCCGGGACAGGGGTCATAAGTCCCCAGCATTTT. Complete variable domain (other parts from reference TRBV19 and TRBJ1-5): DGGITQSPKYLFRKEGQNVTLSCEQNLNHDAMYWYRQDPGQGLRLIYYSQIVNDFQKGDIAEGYSVSREKKESFPLTVTSAQKNPTAFYLCASSRNPGTGVISPQHFGDGTRLSIL.

The rearrangement uses TRBV6-2 or TRBV6-3 and TRBJ1-2; 8 nucleotides line up with TRBD1. V was clipped by 5 bases and J by 4 bases; unmatched bases: 9. Germline lookup yields CDR1 MNHEY and CDR2 SVGEGT. The CDR3 is 15 amino acids. CDR3 in DNA: TGTGCCAGCAGTCACGAGGACAGGGAAGGCTATGGCTACACCTTC. Its protein product is CASSHEDREGYGYTF.

The CDR3 sequence: CSARTSGGTNTGELFF. CDR3 in DNA: TGCAGCGCTCGGACTAGCGGGGGGACGAACACCGGGGAGCTGTTTTTT. The rearrangement joins TRBV29-1 to TRBJ2-2, with 14 bases aligning to TRBD2. The CDR3 loop spans 16 amino acids. Losses at the gene ends were 7 bases for V and 0 bases for J; bases not matched to a gene: 4. CDR1 and CDR2 from the germline V gene are SQVTM and ANQGSEA.